This TCR beta chain was retrieved from a study of T-cell reconstitution after alpha-beta-depleted transplantation in children. Study-level points and caveats: After transplant, at about two months, alpha-beta T cells were reportedly derived from several hundred expanded graft clones. Surviving thymic progenitors and recipient T cells were the source of high TCRbeta diversity at day 60 in some patients. It was newly produced T cells that mostly accounted for T-cell counts and diversity one year after transplant.

The CDR3 totals 15 residues. Germline V gene data show CDR1 as MNHEY and CDR2 as SMNVEV (reference sequence). J gave up 8 bases and V 0 bases, and 7 bases lay outside the gene matches. This clonotype occurred many times. Antigen: not known. TCRbeta library preparation incorporated unique molecular identifiers. TCRdb re-derived calls from the PCR reads in MiXCR, one entry per CDR3 protein. The data show a few hundred thousand distinct CDR3 sequences, nearly 8% seen once. The sequence was obtained from a female patient aged 2 to 10 who had a stem cell transplant for Fanconi anemia, so the T cells may come from the graft donor. The chain joins TRBV27 to TRBJ1-2; 9 bases are shared with TRBD1. Specimen: peripheral blood, collected 360 days after TCRalphabeta/CD19-depleted stem cell transplant. The CDR3 sequence is CASSLSLQGARGYTF. CDR3 DNA sequence: TGTGCCAGCAGTTTATCCCTACAGGGGGCGCGGGGCTACACCTTC.